This TCR beta chain was captured in a study of T cell repertoires in cytomegalovirus infection (dated by TCRdb to the late 2010s). Context from the whole study: Donor HLA type was relevant to the analysis, as public TCR beta signatures indicated carriage of CMV infection together with the matching HLA type.

Instrument on record: Illumina HiSeq 1500. TCRdb reworked the public reads: Q25 trimming with fastp, MiXCR clone assembly, productive beta chains retained. Identical CDR3 protein sequences are pooled into one entry, listed with their most common genes and DNA. For this sample there are 200,000 to 300,000 distinct CDR3 sequences; approximately 10% appear just once. Less than 15% of the sample lies in the top ten. Including cysteine and phenylalanine, the CDR3 has 14 amino acids. CDR3 DNA only is kept here, 42 bases in frame from base 1. As encoded in the germline V gene (reference sequence), CDR1 is LNHNV while CDR2 is YYDKDF. The junction shows trimming of 6 bases on V and 2 bases on J, plus 10 bases between the germline ends. Remarks on this clonotype: Its antigen specificity is not known. It has no much larger one-base neighbor in the sample; base qualities were not kept.

Study-wide conclusions, independent of this receptor: In both this cohort and an independent cohort of some 350 donors, the cumulative frequency of public TCR beta family members distinguished carriers of CMV infection plus the relevant HLA type. In the ex vivo response, HLA-C-restricted CMV-specific TCR beta clonotypes were dominant, and in two of eight donors the single most frequent clonotype came from this HLA-C-restricted group.

This chain is built from TRBV15 and TRBJ2-2; the best D guess is TRBD1, with 5 bases matching. The source is a human donor in good health (CMV status not recorded). Some clones in this sample may be carry-over from other donors' samples. Sequenced: PBMCs. The CDR3 is CATSARANTGELFF. The DNA reads TGTGCCACCAGTGCCAGGGCTAACACCGGGGAGCTGTTTTTT. Joined to the reference TRBV15 and TRBJ2-2 proteins, this CDR3 gives the full variable domain: DAMVIQNPRYQVTQFGKPVTLSCSQTLNHNVMYWYQQKSSQAPKLLFHYYDKDFNNEADTPDNFQSRRPNTSFCFLDIRSPGLGDTAMYLCATSARANTGELFFGEGSRLTVL.